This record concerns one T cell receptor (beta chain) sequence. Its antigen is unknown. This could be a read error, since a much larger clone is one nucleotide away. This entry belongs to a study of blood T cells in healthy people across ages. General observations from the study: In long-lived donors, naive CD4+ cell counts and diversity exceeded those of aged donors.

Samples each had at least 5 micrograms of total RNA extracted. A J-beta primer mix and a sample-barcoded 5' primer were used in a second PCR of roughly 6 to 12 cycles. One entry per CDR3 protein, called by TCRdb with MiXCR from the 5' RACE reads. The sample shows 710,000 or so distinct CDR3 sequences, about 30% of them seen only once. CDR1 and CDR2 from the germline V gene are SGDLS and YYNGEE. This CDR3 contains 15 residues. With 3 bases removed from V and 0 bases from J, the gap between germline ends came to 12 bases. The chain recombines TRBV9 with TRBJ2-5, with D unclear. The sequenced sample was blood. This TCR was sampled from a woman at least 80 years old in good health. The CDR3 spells CASSAGPRNQETQYF. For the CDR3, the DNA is TGTGCCAGCAGCGCAGGTCCCAGAAACCAAGAGACCCAGTACTTC.